This TCR beta chain was identified in a study of neurological immune-mediated disorders. Notes on the study in general: No sharing of CDR3 amino acid sequences was observed among expanded clones across subjects, suggesting private repertoires in all groups.

PBMCs stored at -80 C, numbering 2 million, were the origin of the unsorted libraries. This clonotype was detected ten times or more. Its antigen remains unknown. The cDNA was generated through 5'RACE incorporating 10-nucleotide random UMIs. TCRdb re-called the 5' RACE reads through MiXCR, storing one row per CDR3 protein. The sample lists about 79,000 distinct CDR3 sequences; roughly 15% were seen once. Germline-derived CDR1 and CDR2 are SGHRS and YFSETQ. This CDR3 comprises 20 residues. The trim removed 0 bases at V and 5 bases at J, leaving 16 bases unmatched. The specimen was PBMCs. The source is a woman between 50 and 59 years old in good health. This chain links TRBV5-1 with TRBJ2-1, with 11 nucleotides matching TRBD2. CDR3 nucleotide sequence: TGCGCCAGCAGCTTGGGTGGAAGACTAGCGGGGCCTTCTAAAGACAATGAGCAGTTCTTC. It specifies CASSLGGRLAGPSKDNEQFF.